The present TCR beta chain was sequenced within a study of cytomegalovirus exposure and HLA in healthy donors. Study findings and constraints: TCR beta chains numbering more than 150 were designated cytomegalovirus-associated.

In the PCR, 60 Vbeta and 13 Jbeta primers were used. Profiling relied on immunoSEQ multiplex PCR, and the TCRdb table lists in-frame clones only, not all of them. The sample lists more than 150,000 clones; 84% were seen once. For this clone: Antigen specificity is unknown.

Donors likely had unrecorded immune exposures despite being nominally healthy when sampled. Germline-derived CDR1 and CDR2 are MNHNS and SASEGT. This CDR3 has 15 amino acids. V was trimmed by 1 base and J by 7 bases, leaving 16 bases between them. The V call is TRBV6-1, the J call TRBJ1-2; tentative D call: TRBD1 (6 bases). The specimen was PBMCs. This clonotype was obtained from a boy between 2 and 10 years old in good health and CMV-seronegative. The CDR3 reads CASSEDRVGYSGYTF. The CDR3 nucleotides read TGTGCCAGCAGTGAAGACAGGGTGGGGTATAGTGGCTACACCTTC.